This is a list of T cell receptor beta chains from one sample in a study of tumor-infiltrating lymphocytes in glioblastoma multiforme. MiXCR was run by TCRdb on the multiplex PCR reads, yielding one entry per CDR3 protein. Of about 18,000 distinct CDR3 sequences in the sample, under 80% were seen once. The material sequenced was peripheral blood. Source of these receptors: a male donor with glioblastoma. Each CDR3 is given with its conserved first and last residue. Each record gives: D gene, clone size, V gene, J gene, CDR3 protein, CDR3 DNA. D genes are given only for firm matches. Only some rows state a clone size, as once, few, many or a class for expanded clones.

.	.	TRBV6-1	TRBJ2-3	CASSRRGGADTQYF	TGTGCCAGCAGTCGCCGAGGGGGGGCCGATACGCAGTATTTT
TRBD2	.	TRBV5-1	TRBJ2-7	CASSLQTSGYEQYF	TGCGCCAGCAGCTTACAGACTAGCGGTTACGAGCAGTACTTC
TRBD1	few	TRBV11-2	TRBJ1-2	CASSLVTGQASNYGYTF	TGTGCCAGCAGCTTAGTCACTGGACAGGCTTCTAACTATGGCTACACCTTC
.	large	TRBV11-2	TRBJ2-4	CASSWDQGTNIQYF	TGTGCCAGCAGCTGGGACCAGGGGACGAACATTCAGTACTTC
.	.	TRBV29-1	TRBJ2-7	CSVEFEGKDEQYF	TGCAGCGTTGAGTTTGAAGGGAAAGACGAGCAGTACTTC
.	.	TRBV11-2	TRBJ1-1	CASSLDHPGGIMNTKAFF	TGTGCCAGCAGCTTAGATCATCCGGGGGGCATCATGAACACTAAAGCTTTCTTT
TRBD2	once	TRBV7-8	TRBJ2-3	CASSSREGSTDTLYF	TGTGCCAGCAGCTCTCGGGAGGGAAGCACAGATACGCTGTATTTT
TRBD2	.	TRBV11-2	TRBJ2-5	CASRRTSGTQYF	TGTGCCAGCAGGAGAACTAGCGGGACCCAGTACTTC
.	.	TRBV11-2	TRBJ2-7	CASSLVSGGACYVQYF	TGTGCCAGCAGCTTAGTGAGCGGCGGGGCGTGCTACGTGCAGTACTTC
.	many	TRBV5-4	TRBJ2-3	CASSLERSDTQYF	TGTGCCAGCAGCTTGGAGCGGTCAGATACGCAGTATTTT
.	.	TRBV11-2	TRBJ1-5	CASSRDRYNQPQHF	TGTGCCAGCAGCCGGGACCGATACAATCAGCCCCAGCATTTT
TRBD2	.	TRBV11-3	TRBJ2-1	CASSLASGNNDQFF	TGTGCCAGCAGTCTGGCTAGCGGAAACAATGATCAGTTCTTT
.	.	TRBV11-2	TRBJ2-1	CDSSSSPRSALVGHNEQFF	TGTGACAGCAGCTCCTCCCCCAGATCAGCACTAGTGGGGCACAATGAGCAGTTCTTC
.	.	TRBV11-2	TRBJ2-2	CPSSSLRQDIRELFF	TGTCCCAGCAGCTCGCTGAGACAGGACATCCGGGAGCTGTTTTTT
.	many	TRBV14	TRBJ2-5	CASSQDYSPETQYF	TGTGCCAGCAGCCAAGATTACAGTCCGGAGACCCAGTACTTC
TRBD1	.	TRBV29-1	TRBJ1-2	CSVLVGGQGFNYSYTF	TGCAGCGTTTTGGTGGGGGGACAGGGGTTTAACTATAGCTACACCTTC
TRBD2	many	TRBV6-5	TRBJ2-5	CASSYTAGGVTQYF	TGTGCCAGCAGTTATACAGCGGGAGGGGTGACCCAGTACTTC
TRBD2	.	TRBV6-5	TRBJ2-7	CASSPSGRTYEQYF	TGTGCCAGCAGTCCTAGCGGGAGGACCTACGAGCAGTACTTC
.	once	TRBV11-3	TRBJ2-2	CASSLGTMNNGELFF	TGTGCCAGCAGCTTAGGGACAATGAACAACGGGGAGCTATTCTTT
.	many	TRBV20-1	TRBJ2-7	CSAGPSSGEQYF	TGCAGTGCTGGGCCCTCAAGCGGCGAGCAGTACTTC
.	.	TRBV11-2	TRBJ2-3	CASSPILQWADTQYF	TGCGCCAGCAGCCCCATCCTCCAGTGGGCGGATACGCAGTATTTT
TRBD2	.	TRBV11-3	TRBJ2-1	CASSLVAGVDEQFF	TGTGCCAGCAGCTTAGTAGCGGGAGTCGACGAGCAGTTCTTC
.	.	TRBV11-3	TRBJ2-1	CASSPRRAYNEQFF	TGTGCCAGCAGCCCGAGACGGGCGTACAATGAGCAGTTCTTC
.	.	TRBV30	TRBJ2-3	CAWSGILGAVGTDTQYF	TGTGCCTGGAGTGGAATACTCGGGGCCGTCGGGACAGATACGCAGTATTTT
TRBD2	.	TRBV11-2	TRBJ2-3	CANSLDAGGTQYF	TGTGCCAACAGCTTAGATGCGGGGGGTACGCAGTATTTT
.	many	TRBV29-1	TRBJ1-2	CSATQGGSGYTF	TGCAGCGCAACTCAGGGAGGTAGTGGCTACACCTTC
.	.	TRBV11-3	TRBJ2-4	CASTAGLPGNIQYF	TGTGCCAGCACCGCCGGACTGCCAGGGAACATTCAGTACTTC
TRBD1	.	TRBV11-2	TRBJ1-1	CASNSQGALEAFF	TGTGCCAGTAACTCTCAGGGGGCTCTCGAGGCTTTCTTT
TRBD1	.	TRBV19	TRBJ1-5	CATSPRRDRFQHF	TGTGCCACCTCCCCTCGGCGGGACAGATTCCAGCATTTT
.	once	TRBV11-2	TRBJ2-3	CARGLRLTVTTDTQYF	TGTGCCAGGGGCTTAAGGTTAACGGTCACCACAGATACGCAGTATTTT
.	.	TRBV7-9	TRBJ2-1	CASSLFSLRTPGWNEQFF	TGTGCCAGCAGCTTATTTTCTTTGCGGACTCCTGGGTGGAATGAGCAGTTCTTC
TRBD2	.	TRBV24-1	TRBJ2-1	CATSEGLVAGGEQFF	TGTGCCACCAGTGAAGGTCTAGTAGCGGGAGGTGAGCAGTTCTTC
TRBD1	.	TRBV5-1	TRBJ2-5	CISSTGQGQQETQYF	TGCATCAGCAGCACCGGACAGGGACAACAAGAGACCCAGTACTTC
.	.	TRBV6-1	TRBJ2-3	CACSELPWDTQYF	TGTGCCTGCAGTGAACTTCCCTGGGATACGCAGTATTTT
.	.	TRBV11-1	TRBJ2-1	CASSLRCYNEQFF	TGTGCCAGCAGCTTGAGGTGCTACAATGAGCAGTTCTTC
TRBD1	.	TRBV11-2	TRBJ1-5	CASSLGMTGREPQHF	TGTGCCAGCAGCTTAGGGATGACAGGGAGGGAGCCCCAGCATTTT
TRBD1	.	TRBV7-9	TRBJ2-2	CASSISETGDTGELFF	TGTGCCAGCAGCATCTCTGAGACAGGGGACACCGGGGAGCTGTTTTTT
.	.	TRBV7-9	TRBJ1-1	CASSLVAAEAFF	TGTGCCAGCAGCTTAGTAGCCGCTGAAGCTTTCTTT
.	.	TRBV20-1	TRBJ1-2	CSARGGLDYGYTF	TGCAGTGCTAGGGGGGGGCTAGACTATGGCTACACCTTC
.	many	TRBV14	TRBJ2-2	CASSPVGRGTGELFF	TGTGCCAGCAGCCCCGTTGGACGAGGCACCGGGGAGCTGTTTTTT
.	.	TRBV11-3	TRBJ2-1	CASSLMVGGDNEQFF	TGTGCCAGCAGCTTAATGGTGGGGGGCGATAATGAGCAGTTCTTC
.	.	TRBV20-1	TRBJ2-5	CIASSPNETQYF	TGCATTGCTAGTTCGCCAAACGAGACCCAGTACTTC
.	.	TRBV5-1	TRBJ2-2	CASSNENTGELFF	TGCGCCAGCAGCAATGAGAACACCGGGGAGCTGTTTTTT
TRBD1	few	TRBV11-2	TRBJ2-7	CASSTGTGPPEQYF	TGTGCCAGCAGCACCGGGACAGGGCCCCCCGAGCAGTACTTC
.	.	TRBV29-1	TRBJ2-3	CSVEGGYGTDTQYF	TGCAGCGTTGAGGGGGGTTACGGCACAGATACGCAGTATTTT